A single sample gave rise to the 23 T cell receptor beta chains below, sequenced in a study of blood T cell repertoires in COVID-19. Data came from immunoSEQ multiplex PCR; TCRdb stores just in-frame clones and leaves some out. The sample lists around 180,000 clones, around 67% occurring once. What was sequenced was peripheral blood. These TCRs come from a woman aged 80 or over with acute or convalescent COVID-19.

V gene TRBV5-1 combines with J gene TRBJ2-5, with D tentatively TRBD1 (6 bases). CDR1 is SGHRS, CDR2 YFSETQ, per germline. V was pared by 7 bases and J by 2 bases, with 15 bases between. CDR3 length: 14 amino acids. The CDR3: CASVPGAGQETQYF. For the CDR3, the DNA is TGCGCCAGCGTCCCAGGGGCTGGACAAGAGACCCAGTACTTC. Full variable domain (remainder filled in from reference TRBV5-1 and TRBJ2-5): KAGVTQTPRYLIKTRGQQVTLSCSPISGHRSVSWYQQTPGQGLQFLFEYFSETQRNKGNFPGRFSGRQFSNSRSEMNVSTLELGDSALYLCASVPGAGQETQYFGPGTRLLVL.

The CDR3 protein is CASRAEGSGANVLTF. In DNA form, the CDR3 reads TGTGCCAGCCGGGCTGAGGGCTCTGGGGCCAACGTCCTGACTTTC. The chain uses TRBV2 and TRBJ2-6, with D possibly matching TRBD2 (5 bases). The CDR3 totals 15 residues. Germline-derived CDR1 and CDR2 are SNHLY and FYNNEI. Deletions cut 8 bases from V and 0 bases from J, with 11 bases between.

This clone appeared a single time. This chain connects TRBV7-9 to TRBJ1-1; possibly TRBD1 for D (5 bases). The CDR3 is 14 residues long. Germline CDR1 SEHNR, CDR2 FQNEAQ (reference sequence). Trimming removed 5 bases at V and 5 bases at J, with 15 bases between. The CDR3 is CASSEIGEHTEAFF. In DNA, the CDR3 is TGTGCCAGCAGCGAAATAGGGGAACATACTGAAGCTTTCTTT. The entire variable domain, with the rest obtained from reference TRBV7-9 and TRBJ1-1, is as follows: DTGVSQNPRHKITKRGQNVTFRCDPISEHNRLYWYRQTLGQGPEFLTYFQNEAQLEKSRLLSDRFSAERPKGSFSTLEIQRTEQGDSAMYLCASSEIGEHTEAFFGQGTRLTVV.

CDR3 bases: TGCGCCAGTAGCCCGGGGGAGCCAACTAATGAAAAACTGTTTTTT. This sequence encodes CASSPGEPTNEKLFF. The chain uses TRBV5-1 and TRBJ1-4, with a tentative D call TRBD1 (5 bases). The CDR3 contains 15 residues. The germline V gene encodes CDR1 SGHRS and CDR2 YFSETQ. V dropped 8 bases and J dropped 0 bases, with 14 bases sitting between them.

The J gene is TRBJ2-1, the V gene TRBV7-2; D is perhaps TRBD2 (6 bases). This CDR3 has 12 amino acids. V was clipped by 5 bases and J by 9 bases, with 11 bases between them. Per germline, CDR1 SGHTA and CDR2 FQGNSA. The CDR3 loop is CASSPTGLEQFF. In DNA form, the CDR3 reads TGTGCCAGCAGCCCCACGGGACTTGAGCAGTTCTTC.

The chain couples TRBV24-1 to TRBJ2-5, with 8 bases identical to TRBD2. This CDR3 is 16 amino acids long. Germline V lookup: CDR1 KGHDR, CDR2 SFDVKD. V gave up 1 base and J gave up 4 bases; unmatched junction bases: 7. CDR3 residues: CATSDFDSGGGETQYF. CDR3 nucleotides: TGTGCCACCAGTGATTTTGATTCGGGAGGGGGAGAGACCCAGTACTTC.

The V and J genes are TRBV19 and TRBJ2-2, with 9 bases identical to TRBD1. CDR3 length: 16 amino acids. The V segment lost 4 bases and the J segment 3 bases; nucleotides outside the gene matches: 6. CDR1 is LNHDA and CDR2 is SQIVND in the germline V gene (reference sequence). CDR3 nucleotides: TGTGCCAGTAGTAGAACAGGGGGCGATTACACCGGGGAGCTGTTTTTT. This translates into CASSRTGGDYTGELFF. Drawing the rest from reference TRBV19 and TRBJ2-2, the complete variable domain is DGGITQSPKYLFRKEGQNVTLSCEQNLNHDAMYWYRQDPGQGLRLIYYSQIVNDFQKGDIAEGYSVSREKKESFPLTVTSAQKNPTAFYLCASSRTGGDYTGELFFGEGSRLTVL.

This sequence joins TRBV19 and TRBJ1-5; tentative D call: TRBD1 (6 bases). The CDR3 loop spans 16 amino acids. CDR1 and CDR2 from the germline V gene are LNHDA and SQIVND (reference sequence). V was pared by 1 base and J by 2 bases, with 12 bases between. The CDR3 reads CASSIGFRTGNQPQHF. The CDR3 region has the DNA TGTGCCAGTAGTATAGGATTCCGGACAGGCAATCAGCCCCAGCATTTT.

The rearrangement joins TRBV19 to TRBJ2-3; 7 positions match TRBD1. CDR1 and CDR2 (germline): LNHDA, SQIVND (reference sequence). V was pared by 6 bases and J by 3 bases, with 9 bases of the junction left unmatched. The CDR3 totals 15 residues. The chain's CDR3 is CASSRQGVGTDTQYF. CDR3 DNA: TGTGCCAGTAGCCGACAGGGAGTAGGGACAGATACGCAGTATTTT.

The CDR3 coding sequence is TGCGCCAGCAGGGACGGGGGGCCGACAGAGACCCAGTACTTC. Protein sequence: CASRDGGPTETQYF. The chain combines TRBV5-1 with TRBJ2-5, with TRBD2 as a possible D gene (7 bases). CDR1 SGHRS and CDR2 YFSETQ come from the germline V gene. The CDR3 runs to 14 residues. V lost 5 bases and J lost 4, with 15 bases in between.

The chain recombines TRBV7-8 with TRBJ2-1, with D possibly TRBD2 on 5 matching bases. This CDR3 spans 15 amino acids. V dropped 5 bases and J dropped 6 bases, with 17 bases sitting between them. Germline assignment: CDR1 SGHVS and CDR2 FQNEAQ. The CDR3 bases are TGTGCCAGCAGCAACACTAGAATACTATCCAATGAGCAGTTCTTC. It yields the protein CASSNTRILSNEQFF.

In DNA, the CDR3 is TGTGCCAGCAACGGATTTCGGGACAGGGTAAATGAGCAGTTCTTC. Protein: CASNGFRDRVNEQFF. The V and J genes are TRBV28 and TRBJ2-1; 9 nucleotides align to TRBD1. V shed 7 bases, J shed 7 bases, and the junction held 11 bases outside the gene matches. Germline V gene sequence: CDR1 MDHEN, CDR2 SYDVKM. This CDR3 spans 15 amino acids.

The V gene is TRBV5-8, the J gene TRBJ1-5; D may be TRBD1 (5 bases). Germline V gene sequence: CDR1 SGHTS, CDR2 YDEGEE. This CDR3 is built from 18 residues. Trimming shortened V by 4 bases and J by 0 bases, and 20 bases separated the two germline ends. The DNA for the CDR3 is TGTGCCAGCAGCCGAAACCCCGGGGGAGTAAATAGCAATCAGCCCCAGCATTTT. It yields the protein CASSRNPGGVNSNQPQHF.

The V gene is TRBV27, the J gene TRBJ2-7, with 8 nucleotides matching TRBD2. Germline V gives CDR1 MNHEY, CDR2 SMNVEV (reference sequence). Trimming at V came to 6 bases and at J to 2 bases, leaving 12 bases not matched to a gene. The CDR3 has 16 amino acids. The CDR3 DNA is TGTGCCAGCAGAGAAATAGCGGGGAGAGGGGCCTACGAGCAGTACTTC. Translated: CASREIAGRGAYEQYF.

This clone was seen a few times. The V gene is TRBV24-1, the J gene TRBJ2-1; 14 bases map to TRBD2. This CDR3 spans 16 amino acids. V lost 3 bases and J lost 5; bases outside the gene matches: 2. The germline V gene has CDR1 KGHDR and CDR2 SFDVKD. Written as DNA, the CDR3 is TGTGCCACCAGTGATCGGGGACTAGCGGGAGACAATGAGCAGTTCTTC. Protein: CATSDRGLAGDNEQFF.

The rearrangement joins TRBV10-3 to TRBJ2-1; D is possibly TRBD1 (6 bases). Trimming shortened V by 9 bases and J by 7 bases, and 13 bases separated the two germline ends. CDR1 is ENHRY and CDR2 is SYGVKD in the germline V gene. The CDR3 is 12 amino acids. Here the CDR3 reads CAMLTGRNEQFF. Written as DNA, the CDR3 is TGTGCCATGTTGACAGGACGGAATGAGCAGTTCTTC.

Worth noting for this clone: The sample has other DNA sequences that encode this CDR3 too. This rearrangement joins TRBV19 to TRBJ1-3; D is undetermined. Trimming cost V 3 bases and J 0 bases, with 9 bases left between them. The CDR3 sequence is 15 residues long. Germline V CDR1 and CDR2: LNHDA, SQIVND (reference sequence). The DNA of the CDR3 is TGTGCCAGTAGTATTTTCCGCGGCTCTGGAAACACCATATATTTT. Amino acid sequence: CASSIFRGSGNTIYF.

This clone was detected a few times. The chain employs TRBV11-3 and TRBJ2-7, with D perhaps TRBD1 (5 bases). Germline CDR1 reads SGHNT; CDR2 reads YENEEA. V was pared by 1 base and J by 2 bases, with 15 bases between. CDR3 length equals 16 residues. The CDR3 nucleotides are TGTGCCAGCAGCTTAGGGGCGGAGACAGCACCCTACGAGCAGTACTTC. It translates to CASSLGAETAPYEQYF.

The chain recombines TRBV15 with TRBJ2-1; tentatively, D is TRBD2 (6 bases). V was pared by 0 bases and J by 6 bases, with 18 bases between. The CDR3 is made up of 17 amino acids. Germline lookup yields CDR1 LNHNV and CDR2 YYDKDF (reference sequence). The CDR3 spells CATSRDVRLGLGNEQFF. In DNA form, the CDR3 reads TGTGCCACCAGCAGAGATGTCAGACTAGGATTGGGCAATGAGCAGTTCTTC.

The rearrangement uses TRBV5-4 and TRBJ1-2; TRBD1 aligns across 9 bases. There are 14 residues in the CDR3. Germline V lookup: CDR1 SGHNT, CDR2 YYREEE (reference sequence). Losses at the gene ends were 4 bases for V and 8 bases for J; bases not matched to a gene: 9. The CDR3 loop reads CASSPDRTGVGYTF. DNA of the CDR3: TGTGCCAGCAGCCCGGACCGGACAGGGGTGGGCTACACCTTC.

There are a few counts of this clone. The chain uses TRBV5-1 and TRBJ1-5; D not resolved. V dropped 5 bases and J dropped 2 bases, with 8 bases sitting between them. Per germline, CDR1 SGHRS and CDR2 YFSETQ. The CDR3 extends over 13 amino acids. The DNA for the CDR3 is TGCGCCAGCAGTTACGGGGGCAATCAGCCCCAGCATTTT. Its protein is CASSYGGNQPQHF.

V gene TRBV29-1 combines with J gene TRBJ2-7, with TRBD2 matching over 9 bases. Germline V gives CDR1 SQVTM, CDR2 ANQGSEA. Unmatched junction bases numbered 20, after V lost 2 bases and J lost 6 bases. This CDR3 contains 18 residues. The DNA of the CDR3 is TGCAGCGTTGAATATTTTGAAGGGCTAGCGGGACGGTCGGGCGAGCAGTACTTC. Protein product: CSVEYFEGLAGRSGEQYF.

This clone appeared a few times. The chain has TRBV3-1 (or the pseudogene TRBV3-2) and TRBJ2-7, with TRBD2 as a possible D gene (6 bases). This CDR3 has 14 amino acids. Trimming removed 1 base at V and 3 bases at J, with 10 bases between. CDR1 LGHDT and CDR2 YNNKEL come from the germline V gene (reference sequence). The CDR3 loop reads CASSQVYGGYEQYF. CDR3 coding DNA: TGTGCCAGCAGCCAAGTGTACGGGGGCTACGAGCAGTACTTC.